This T cell receptor (beta chain) was sequenced in a study of cytomegalovirus exposure and HLA in healthy donors (TCRdb year 2017). Turning to the overall study: According to an earlier analysis of 550 to 700 of the donors, some 180 million T cells yielded 90 million to 140 million unique TCR beta sequences and 276 Gb of sequence data. About five DR-DQ haplotypes were handled as single units for association and clustering because linkage in the cohort was strong. Class I and class II HLA loci were covered by the typing at four-digit resolution. A later genetic analysis took genome-wide SNP genotypes for about three fifths of the 666 donors and used that subset as a discovery cohort. Donor age, sex, ethnicity and CMV serostatus were compiled alongside the repertoire data. Rather than drawing on any new phenotypic data, the later analysis identified candidate immune exposures from TCR beta sequences and the way those sequences occurred across donors. Typing coverage varied by locus: roughly 629-630 donors for A, B, C, DRB1 and DQB1; roughly 560 for DQA1; nearly 610 for DPA1; more than 450 for DPB1. To predict cytomegalovirus infection status, the study brought together high-throughput TCR immunosequencing, statistical association of individual TCRs with disease status, and machine learning. About 300 gigabases of sequencing data and 80 million or so unique TCR sequences were included in an early release covering 500 to 750 HLA-typed donors. Among almost 400 genotyped donors of the cohort, an average of approximately 250,000 unique TCR beta nucleotide sequences were sequenced per donor, around 18% of them non-productive. The study aimed to test whether signatures of past pathogen exposure could be identified by cataloging public T cell receptors. To study patterns of TCR occurrence, a later analysis re-analyzed previously published TCR beta repertoires from 666 donors and added high-resolution HLA genotyping. The T cell repertoires of some 700 subjects were profiled by immunosequencing and related to cytomegalovirus serostatus. All discovery cohort repertoires had been generated on a single sequencing platform. Besides the first cohort of roughly 700 subjects, a separate validation cohort made up of some 110 different subjects was used. An earlier analysis of several hundred of the donors applied high-throughput TCR beta sequencing to assess whether each TCR beta V gene segment acted as functional or pseudogenic. Among the approximately 400 genotyped donors, around 81% belonged to the genetic ancestry cluster associated with self-reported Caucasian donors. Summary of the overall study and its limitations: Because counts were too low, some 17 rarely observed V segments, including chromosome 9 orphons, were excluded from the earlier analysis of roughly 580 of the donors. When HLA alleles, especially DR and DQ, strongly co-occurred, attributing TCR associations to individual alleles was difficult. The only immune exposure information available for the cohort was CMV serostatus. Across donors, most TCR sequences were observed very rarely, whereas some public TCRs were present in many individuals. A few of the identified cytomegalovirus-associated TCR beta chains were confirmed in vitro to be specific for cytomegalovirus antigens. According to a later analysis, most CMV-associated TCR beta chains appeared to be HLA-restricted, and the HLA associations seemed to be driven largely by CMV exposure. A cluster of highly shared sequence variants was judged likely to represent a technical artifact of the sequencing pipeline. Linkage disequilibrium might explain the correlated functional status among segregating V segments, but an unknown experimental factor could not be ruled out. Compared with the roughly 670-donor mean, donors in an Asian-associated ancestry cluster had fewer N-insertions in productive TCRs, according to a later genetic analysis. Cytomegalovirus status was reported to be diagnosed by the classifier with high specificity and sensitivity in both the original and validation cohorts. A further reported finding was that TCR beta sequences accurately predicted the HLA-A and HLA-B alleles for most subjects in the first cohort. A later analysis associated approximately 17,000 TCR beta sequences with specific HLA alleles at a false discovery rate of 0.05. V-gene and J-gene trimming of TCR beta chains was associated with a missense DCLRE1C variant in a later genetic analysis, and the association was replicated in an independent cohort. The study gave a list of 150 to 200 TCR beta chains associated with cytomegalovirus. In this cohort, only TCR beta chains were sequenced, and detectable features were limited by the absence of alpha or paired-chain data. According to the authors, the approach could potentially be generalized to other disease states and immunological phenotypes. Broadly in line with IMGT annotations, most TCR beta V segments showed up in productive rearrangements about 87% or about 30% of the time in an earlier analysis of roughly 590 of the donors. In a later analysis, several top co-occurrence clusters were reported to appear linked to parvovirus B19, influenza, CMV and Epstein-Barr virus. In a later analysis, the rate of TCR association differed among HLA loci, with DRB1 alleles having the most associated TCRs and HLA-C alleles having the fewest. In a later analysis, HLA-associated TCR beta chains were found to be more clonally expanded and to have lower generation probabilities than equally common non-associated chains. The presence/absence analyses assumed that sequencing depth was roughly uniform across donors, and that assumption may not be true. The 87-base-pair reads could not distinguish some IMGT-functional V segments, including TRBV6-2 and TRBV6-3, so those segments were excluded. Because some donors lacked HLA typing at each locus, the association tests relied only on the typed subset.

About this clone itself: Its antigen is not yet known. Mismatch with germline at one junction end may stem from a read error.

Receptor amplification or capture employed the immunoSEQ multiplex PCR assay. For the multiplex PCR, a mixture combining 60 forward primers for TCR Vbeta segments and 13 reverse primers for TCR Jbeta segments was used. The CDR3 region of rearranged TCR beta genes was amplified from genomic DNA by a multiplex PCR assay. The Illumina HiSeq System was used to sequence the amplified TCR beta libraries as 87-base-pair reads. The study's processing was this. A later analysis counted approximately 84 million unique TCR beta chains across the 650 to 800 repertoires, and roughly 10 million of these chains were shared by at least two donors. To remove PCR and sequencing errors, raw reads were error-corrected and collapsed into unique sequences using a nearest-neighbor algorithm that merged closely related sequences. V, D and J gene segments were assigned by aligning CDR3 sequences to IMGT reference sequences. For a sequence to be retained, at least a six-nucleotide match to both a V gene segment and a J gene segment was required. A rearrangement counted as productive if the CDR3 had no stop codons and remained in frame with V and J, and every other rearrangement counted as non-productive. CDR3 was defined by IMGT convention, running from the second conserved V-encoded cysteine to the conserved J-encoded phenylalanine. In an earlier analysis of approximately 590 of the donors, sequences lacking an unambiguous match to a single V gene segment were excluded. In an earlier analysis of 500 to 750 of the donors, V segments were called functional above 56.7% productive rearrangements and were called segregating when the between-donor standard deviation exceeded 5%. To diagnose cytomegalovirus status from the catalog of TCR beta chain sequences, a statistical classification framework was built. A later analysis assigned V and J genes by comparing TCR nucleotide sequences with IMGT/GENE-DB human TR gene sequences. In a later analysis, CDR3 sequences and most-parsimonious VDJ recombination scenarios were assigned using the TCRdist pipeline. In a later analysis, every TCR beta chain was defined by the combination of its CDR3 amino acid sequence and its V-gene family, and reads without a unique V-gene family were dropped. To address suspected cross-contamination and a sequencing artifact, a later analysis removed 592 highly shared, low-generation-probability nucleotide sequences. In a later analysis, a clonal expansion index was calculated for each public chain from normalized within-repertoire ranks of inferred template counts. A later analysis computed generation probabilities with a VDJ recombination model fitted to out-of-frame rearrangements, and checked the results against IGoR. Hypergeometric tests were used in a later analysis to score TCR-TCR, TCR-HLA and TCR-CMV co-occurrence, with a repertoire-size bias correction applied to the TCR pairs. In a later analysis, false discovery rates were estimated by permuting HLA or CMV assignments 20 times. In a later analysis, co-occurring TCRs were grouped using DBSCAN, with TCRdist sequence similarity added in when clustering inside HLA-allele-positive subsets. Repertoires with fewer than 30,000 or more than 120,000 public chains, plus five repertoires with anomalous nucleotide sharing, were excluded from co-occurrence clustering. In TCRdb, the immuneACCESS table is reduced to in-frame sequences with V and J assigned. These tables do not hold every clone; where another copy was compared, an unresolved V gene accounts for under half, and the others remain unexplained. V, J and clone size are those of that table, while D and trimming were read from the DNA. The sample table holds around 57,000 clones, of which roughly 90% were seen once. Roughly 1.6% of the sample belongs to the ten largest clones.

Measured from the cysteine to the phenylalanine, the CDR3 is 15 residues long. This entry keeps only the CDR3 DNA: 45 bases, framed from base 1. CDR1 and CDR2 were assigned from the germline V gene as SGDLS and YYNGEE. In total, approximately 610 healthy bone marrow donors made up the cohort. Cohort members were all nominally healthy when sampled, although unrecorded immune exposures were likely present. The donor was CMV seropositive and was included in the group of 289 seropositive cohort members. Each donor provided a peripheral blood sample, and peripheral blood mononuclear cells were used for TCR beta sequencing. Genomic DNA was extracted from the blood cell samples with the Qiagen DNeasy Blood Extraction Kit.

This receptor was obtained from a man younger than 40 in good health and CMV-seropositive. Here the chain combines TRBV9 and TRBJ2-5; 12 of the junction bases match TRBD2. Sequencing input: PBMCs. In nucleotide form, the sequence is TGTGCCGGCAGCGTCGCTAGCGGGAGGGGAGAGACCCAGTACTTC. Its protein is CAGSVASGRGETQYF.